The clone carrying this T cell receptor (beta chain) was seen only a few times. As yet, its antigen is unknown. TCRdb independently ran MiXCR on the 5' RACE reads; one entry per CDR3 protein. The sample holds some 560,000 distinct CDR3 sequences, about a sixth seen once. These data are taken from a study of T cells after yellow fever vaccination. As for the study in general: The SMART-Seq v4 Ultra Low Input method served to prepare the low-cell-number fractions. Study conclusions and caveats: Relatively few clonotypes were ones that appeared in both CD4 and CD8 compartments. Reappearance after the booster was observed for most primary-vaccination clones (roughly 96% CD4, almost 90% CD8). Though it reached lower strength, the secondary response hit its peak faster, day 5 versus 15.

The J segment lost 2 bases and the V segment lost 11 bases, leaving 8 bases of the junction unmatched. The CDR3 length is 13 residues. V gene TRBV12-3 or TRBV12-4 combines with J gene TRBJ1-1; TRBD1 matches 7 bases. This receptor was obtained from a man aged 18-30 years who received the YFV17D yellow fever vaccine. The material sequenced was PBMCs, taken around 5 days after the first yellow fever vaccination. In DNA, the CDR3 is TGTGCCTCCTGGGGACAGACCAACACTGAAGCTTTCTTT. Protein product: CASWGQTNTEAFF.